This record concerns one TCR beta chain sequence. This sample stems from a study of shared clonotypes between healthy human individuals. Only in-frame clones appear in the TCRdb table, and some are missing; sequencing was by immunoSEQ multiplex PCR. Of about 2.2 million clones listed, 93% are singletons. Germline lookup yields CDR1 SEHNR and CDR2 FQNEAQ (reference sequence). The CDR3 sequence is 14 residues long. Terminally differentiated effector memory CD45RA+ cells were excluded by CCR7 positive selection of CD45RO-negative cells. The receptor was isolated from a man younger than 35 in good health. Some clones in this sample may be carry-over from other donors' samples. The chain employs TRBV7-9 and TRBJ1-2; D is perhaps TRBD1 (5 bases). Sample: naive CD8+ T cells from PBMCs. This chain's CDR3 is CAEGPAAANYGYTF. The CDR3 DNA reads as TGTGCTGAGGGGCCGGCAGCAGCTAACTATGGCTACACCTTC.